Listed below are T cell receptor beta chains from one sample, sequenced in a study of blood T cell repertoires in COVID-19. TCRdb's table, derived via immunoSEQ multiplex PCR, lists solely in-frame clones and lacks some. The sample records tens of thousands of clones, roughly 89% being singletons. Sequences were obtained from peripheral blood. The origin of the receptors is a human donor in a cohort sampled during active COVID-19. Both conserved end residues are part of each CDR3. The D gene is left open where the match is weak. Some rows mark clone size as missing; the rest say once, few, many or name a class of expanded clone.

TRBD1	-	TRBV11-2	TRBJ1-2	CASSLGNPGQKYGYTF	TGTGCCAGCAGCTTAGGCAACCCGGGACAGAAATATGGCTACACCTTC
-	-	TRBV3-1/TRBV3-2	TRBJ1-1	CASSRTANTEAFF	TGTGCCAGCAGCCGGACAGCTAACACTGAAGCTTTCTTT
TRBD2	-	TRBV6-5	TRBJ2-3	CASSYSPSGGRDTQYF	TGTGCCAGCAGTTACTCGCCTAGCGGGGGGCGAGATACGCAGTATTTT
-	-	TRBV5-4	TRBJ2-7	CASSLDGGTYEQYF	TGTGCCAGCAGCTTAGATGGCGGGACCTACGAGCAGTACTTC
TRBD1	-	TRBV9	TRBJ1-2	CASNPRGDSNYGYTF	TGTGCCAGCAATCCACGCGGGGACAGCAACTATGGCTACACCTTC
TRBD1	-	TRBV11-2	TRBJ2-1	CASSLIRGQGGGEQFF	TGTGCCAGCAGCTTAATTAGGGGACAGGGGGGCGGTGAGCAGTTCTTC
TRBD1	-	TRBV2	TRBJ1-2	CASSDGDRSVQIYGYTF	TGTGCCAGCAGCGACGGGGACAGATCCGTACAAATCTATGGCTACACCTTC
-	-	TRBV5-1	TRBJ2-4	CASSLESLAKNIQYF	TGCGCCAGCAGCTTGGAGAGTCTAGCCAAAAACATTCAGTACTTC
-	-	TRBV27	TRBJ1-1	CASSYAKNTEAFF	TGTGCCAGCAGTTACGCTAAGAACACTGAAGCTTTCTTT
TRBD1	-	TRBV9	TRBJ1-5	CASSVGQGAGQPQHF	TGTGCCAGCAGCGTAGGGCAGGGGGCCGGGCAGCCCCAGCATTTT
-	-	TRBV29-1	TRBJ1-2	CSVEDLYGYTF	TGCAGCGTTGAAGATCTCTATGGCTACACCTTC
TRBD2	once	TRBV6-4	TRBJ2-7	CASSEGGGSYEQYF	TGTGCCAGCAGTGAAGGCGGGGGCTCCTACGAGCAGTACTTC
-	once	TRBV19	TRBJ1-1	CASSTPFRGAEEAFF	TGTGCCAGTAGTACTCCTTTTCGGGGGGCAGAAGAAGCTTTCTTT
-	-	TRBV29-1	TRBJ1-1	CSVERDILTEAFF	TGCAGCGTTGAGAGGGACATCCTCACTGAAGCTTTCTTT
TRBD2	-	TRBV9	TRBJ2-3	CASSVGGLAEDTQYF	TGTGCCAGCAGCGTGGGGGGACTAGCGGAAGATACGCAGTATTTT
-	-	TRBV9	TRBJ1-5	CATPRTGLNQPQHF	TGTGCCACTCCGCGCACAGGGCTCAATCAGCCCCAGCATTTT
TRBD2	-	TRBV9	TRBJ2-3	CASSGASGGVADTQYF	TGTGCCAGCAGCGGTGCTAGCGGGGGAGTAGCAGATACGCAGTATTTT
-	-	TRBV2	TRBJ2-3	CASSGRLAQYF	TGTGCCAGCAGTGGGCGGCTAGCGCAGTATTTT
-	-	TRBV7-9	TRBJ2-3	CASSVPDTQYF	TGTGCCAGCAGCGTCCCGGATACGCAGTATTTT
-	-	TRBV6-6	TRBJ1-2	CASSYTLTDRDGYTF	TGTGCCAGCAGTTACACGTTGACGGACAGAGATGGCTACACCTTC
-	-	TRBV30	TRBJ1-1	CAWTSELAVRAFF	TGTGCCTGGACTTCCGAGCTTGCCGTGCGGGCTTTCTTT
-	few	TRBV3-1/TRBV3-2	TRBJ1-2	CASSPFGNGYGYTF	TGTGCCAGCAGCCCCTTCGGGAATGGCTATGGCTACACCTTC
-	once	TRBV5-4	TRBJ1-2	CASSLAGSRGYTF	TGTGCCAGCAGCTTGGCAGGGTCGCGTGGCTACACCTTC
TRBD1	-	TRBV28	TRBJ2-3	CATTPGQRITDTQYF	TGTGCCACCACTCCGGGACAGAGGATCACAGATACGCAGTATTTT
TRBD1	-	TRBV7-3	TRBJ1-1	CASSLMGTGNTEAFF	TGTGCCAGCAGCTTAATGGGGACAGGGAACACTGAAGCTTTCTTT
-	-	TRBV5-5	TRBJ2-7	CASSFVGSGYEQYF	TGTGCCAGCAGCTTCGTGGGGAGTGGGTACGAGCAGTACTTC
-	-	TRBV28	TRBJ1-2	CARRGGWGGYGYTF	TGTGCCCGCCGGGGGGGGTGGGGAGGCTATGGCTACACCTTC
TRBD2	-	TRBV27	TRBJ2-7	CASSLASGSYEQYF	TGTGCCAGCAGTTTGGCTAGCGGAAGCTACGAGCAGTACTTC
-	-	TRBV11-2	TRBJ2-7	CASSRSGWGRTTYEQYF	TGTGCCAGCAGCCGCAGCGGATGGGGGCGCACTACCTACGAGCAGTACTTC
-	-	TRBV7-6	TRBJ1-2	CASSLGGVGINEGYTF	TGTGCCAGCAGCTTAGGGGGAGTAGGGATCAACGAGGGCTACACCTTC
-	-	TRBV6-6	TRBJ1-1	CASSSSGVTEAFF	TGTGCCAGCAGTAGTTCGGGTGTCACTGAAGCTTTCTTT
-	-	TRBV25-1	TRBJ1-2	CASSEYRGKGYGYTF	TGTGCCAGCAGTGAATACAGGGGTAAGGGCTATGGCTACACCTTC
-	-	TRBV5-1	TRBJ1-1	CASSLGGLLNTEAFF	TGCGCCAGCAGCTTGGGTGGCCTCCTGAACACTGAAGCTTTCTTT
-	once	TRBV6-4	TRBJ1-1	CASRLTGGNTEAFF	TGTGCCAGCAGGCTGACAGGCGGGAACACTGAAGCTTTCTTT
-	-	TRBV27	TRBJ1-1	CASSLGRGRTEAFF	TGTGCCAGCAGTTTAGGGAGAGGGCGAACTGAAGCTTTCTTT
TRBD1	-	TRBV12-3/TRBV12-4	TRBJ1-6	CASSRQGHSPLHF	TGTGCCAGCAGCCGACAGGGGCATTCACCCCTCCACTTT
-	-	TRBV27	TRBJ1-1	CASSLGGNTEAFF	TGTGCCAGCAGTTTGGGGGGGAACACTGAAGCTTTCTTT
-	-	TRBV6-1	TRBJ2-7	CASSEGQGDSSYEQYF	TGTGCCAGCAGTGAAGGGCAGGGGGACTCCTCCTACGAGCAGTACTTC
-	few	TRBV2	TRBJ1-6	CASSEGLFYNSPLHF	TGTGCCAGCAGTGAGGGACTGTTTTATAATTCACCCCTCCACTTT
-	-	TRBV7-8	TRBJ1-1	CASAYPLPEAFF	TGTGCCAGCGCCTACCCCCTCCCTGAAGCTTTCTTT
-	-	TRBV7-3	TRBJ1-2	CASSLDGGDYGYTF	TGTGCCAGCAGCTTAGACGGCGGTGACTATGGCTACACCTTC
-	-	TRBV29-1	TRBJ2-2	CSVLAGRAGELFF	TGCAGCGTCCTCGCTGGTCGAGCCGGGGAGCTGTTTTTT
TRBD1	-	TRBV11-2	TRBJ2-7	CASSHNRGRGGEQYF	TGTGCCAGCAGCCATAACAGGGGGCGCGGGGGTGAGCAGTACTTC
-	-	TRBV4-2	TRBJ2-7	CASSQGQRPYEQYF	TGTGCCAGCAGCCAAGGACAGCGACCCTACGAGCAGTACTTC
-	-	TRBV2	TRBJ1-2	CASSPQGPNYGYTF	TGTGCCAGCAGTCCCCAGGGGCCGAACTATGGCTACACCTTC
TRBD1	-	TRBV11-2	TRBJ2-3	CASSPYRGPSTDTQYF	TGTGCCAGCAGCCCCTACAGGGGTCCCAGCACAGATACGCAGTATTTT